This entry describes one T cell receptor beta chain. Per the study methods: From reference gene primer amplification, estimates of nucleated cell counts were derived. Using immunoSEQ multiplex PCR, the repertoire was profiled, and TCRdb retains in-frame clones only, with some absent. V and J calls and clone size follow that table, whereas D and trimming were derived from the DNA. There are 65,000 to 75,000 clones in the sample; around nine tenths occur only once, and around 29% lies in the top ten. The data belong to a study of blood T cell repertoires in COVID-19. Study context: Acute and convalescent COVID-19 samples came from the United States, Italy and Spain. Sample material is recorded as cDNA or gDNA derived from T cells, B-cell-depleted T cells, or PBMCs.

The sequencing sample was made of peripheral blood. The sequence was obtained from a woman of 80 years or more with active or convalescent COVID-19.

The CDR3: CASSSSGGNTGELFF. In DNA, the CDR3 is TGTGCCAGCAGCTCATCAGGGGGCAACACCGGGGAGCTGTTTTTT. The chain has TRBV9 and TRBJ2-2, with 8 positions matching TRBD1. This CDR3 spans 15 amino acids. The germline V gene has CDR1 SGDLS and CDR2 YYNGEE. Trimming took 4 bases from V and 2 from J; bases not matched to a gene: 4.